The text below deals with one T cell receptor beta chain. Its antigen is currently unknown. Unique molecular identifiers were built into the TCR beta cDNA libraries. T cells numbering roughly 0.85 to 11 million gave rise to 400,000 to 550,000 cDNA molecules. In TCRdb, the PCR reads were re-called with MiXCR into one record per CDR3 protein. The repertoire includes some 690,000 distinct CDR3 sequences, 25% to 30% of them detected once, and around 0.55% sits in the top ten. The CDR3 extends over 14 amino acids. Germline CDR1 SNHLY, CDR2 FYNNEI. V lost 6 bases and J 7 bases, leaving 18 bases between the germline ends. The data were taken from a study of post-analysis software for immune sequencing data. Study-wide results and caveats: The study found significantly lower normalized Chao1 diversity in multiple sclerosis patients than in controls. Same-batch samples co-clustered strongly by F measure. Among several TRBV segments more frequent in patients than controls were TRBV5-6, TRBV5-1 and TRBV20-1.

The source material was blood. This TCR was recovered from a girl under 18 with multiple sclerosis. The chain employs TRBV2 and TRBJ1-2; a possible D gene is TRBD1 (6 bases). CDR3 sequence reads: CASRQEQGPSGYTF. The CDR3 DNA follows: TGTGCCAGCAGACAAGAACAGGGCCCCTCTGGCTACACCTTC.